The 20 T cell receptor beta chains listed next were all sequenced from one sample in a study of T cell repertoires in cytomegalovirus infection. In TCRdb, the reads were re-called with MiXCR into one record per CDR3 protein. The repertoire consists of more than 85,000 distinct CDR3 sequences, with less than 25% occurring once and the leading ten covering 30% to 40%. Input material: CD8+ T cells from PBMCs. These receptors came from a human donor in good health (CMV status not recorded). Some clones in this sample may be carry-over from other donors' samples.

This clonotype has more than one count but fewer than ten. The chain carries TRBV6-2 or TRBV6-3 and TRBJ2-7; D remains ambiguous. The CDR3 is 14 amino acids. The germline V and J ends were trimmed by 0 bases and 0 bases, with 6 bases remaining between them. Germline assignment: CDR1 MNHEY and CDR2 SVGEGT. The CDR3 DNA reads as TGTGCCAGCAGTTACTCTCACAGCTCCTACGAGCAGTACTTC. Translated: CASSYSHSSYEQYF.

The chain recombines TRBV5-1 with TRBJ2-2, with 11 bases identical to TRBD2. The V gene's germline CDR1 is SGHRS and CDR2 YFSETQ. CDR3 size: 16 residues. V lost 5 bases to trimming and J lost 1 base; unmatched junction nucleotides: 4. The CDR3 coding sequence is TGCGCCAGCAGGCCCGGGACTAGCGGGAACACCGGGGAGCTGTTTTTT. The encoded protein is CASRPGTSGNTGELFF.

V is TRBV20-1 and J is TRBJ1-6; the D is unclear. V shed 0 bases and J shed 0 bases, with 12 bases lying between them. CDR1 is DFQATT and CDR2 is SNEGSKA in the germline V gene (reference sequence). The CDR3 totals 17 residues. The CDR3 is CSARDRAESSYNSPLHF. In DNA form, the CDR3 reads TGCAGTGCTAGAGATCGGGCGGAGAGCTCCTATAATTCACCCCTCCACTTT.

The chain recombines TRBV4-2 with TRBJ1-5, with D tentatively TRBD1 (6 bases). CDR3 length: 15 residues. V was clipped by 1 base and J by 3 bases, with 10 bases between them. The germline V gene encodes CDR1 LGHNA and CDR2 YNFKEQ. CDR3 in amino acids: CASSQAQGTNQPQHF. CDR3 DNA: TGTGCCAGCAGCCAAGCACAGGGCACCAATCAGCCCCAGCATTTT.

The chain couples TRBV27 to TRBJ1-1; D uncertain. Germline V gene sequence: CDR1 MNHEY, CDR2 SMNVEV (reference sequence). The length of the CDR3 is 15 residues. Trimming shortened V by 7 bases and J by 0 bases, and 15 bases separated the two germline ends. The CDR3 region has the DNA TGTGCCAGCACTCCTATGGTGGGGTTGAACACTGAAGCTTTCTTT. It codes for CASTPMVGLNTEAFF.

The rearrangement joins TRBV6-2 or TRBV6-3 to TRBJ2-2, with 7 bases aligning to TRBD1. Unmatched junction bases numbered 5, after V lost 0 bases and J lost 7 bases. This CDR3 has 15 amino acids. In germline, CDR1 is MNHEY, CDR2 SVGEGT. Written as DNA, the CDR3 is TGTGCCAGCAGTTACTCGAAGGGGGCCGGCGGGGAGCTGTTTTTT. Protein product: CASSYSKGAGGELFF.

V gene TRBV13 combines with J gene TRBJ1-2; D possibly corresponds to TRBD1 (6 bases). The length of the CDR3 is 12 residues. The V gene lost 2 bases and the J gene lost 8 bases, with 9 bases spanning the gap. Germline V CDR1 and CDR2: PRHDT, FYEKMQ (reference sequence). The CDR3 sequence: CASSLQGNGYTF. The CDR3 bases are TGTGCCAGCAGCTTACAGGGGAACGGCTACACCTTC.

This clonotype was seen ten or more times. The gene calls are TRBV5-4 and TRBJ1-1; 10 bases fit TRBD1. This CDR3 spans 15 amino acids. The germline V gene has CDR1 SGHNT and CDR2 YYREEE (reference sequence). Trimming cost V 4 bases and J 3 bases; bases outside gene matches: 6. The CDR3 loop reads CASSRLGTGDTEAFF. The CDR3 DNA reads as TGTGCCAGCAGCCGCCTTGGGACAGGGGACACTGAAGCTTTCTTT.

This clonotype was seen more than once but under ten times. V is TRBV28 and J is TRBJ2-5, with D perhaps TRBD2 (6 bases). This CDR3 spans 16 amino acids. Germline-derived CDR1 and CDR2 are MDHEN and SYDVKM. V gave up 6 bases and J gave up 1 base, with 18 bases separating them. The CDR3 DNA is TGTGCCAGCAGCTCAACATGGCGGGAATTCCAAGAGACCCAGTACTTC. Protein product: CASSSTWREFQETQYF.

In its sample, this clonotype was seen many times. It is unclear where the CDR3 begins or ends on the DNA, so no DNA is shown, and the CDR3 is as TCRdb lists it. The rearrangement links TRBV6-2 or TRBV6-3 to TRBJ2-1. The CDR3 region is 12 residues in length, termini included. The V gene's germline CDR1 is MNHEY and CDR2 SVGEGT. CDR3 region: CASSSLDNEQFF.

This clonotype was seen many times. J is TRBJ2-7 and V is TRBV6-1; 7 bases are shared with TRBD2. The CDR3 spans 15 residues. Germline trimming cut 1 base from V and 0 bases from J; bases unmatched to any gene: 3. Germline lookup yields CDR1 MNHNS and CDR2 SASEGT. CDR3 region: CASSEVGGGSYEQYF. CDR3 bases: TGTGCCAGCAGTGAAGTTGGGGGGGGCTCCTACGAGCAGTACTTC.

This sequence joins TRBV19 and TRBJ2-4, with TRBD1 matching 9 bases. The V and J ends lost 6 bases and 2 bases, in that order; junction bases with no gene match: 8. CDR1 is LNHDA and CDR2 is SQIVND in the germline V gene (reference sequence). CDR3 length: 16 amino acids. The CDR3 nucleotides are TGTGCCAGTAGATCCGGGACAGGGTTACCCAAAAACATTCAGTACTTC. Its translation is CASRSGTGLPKNIQYF.

This chain joins TRBV6-2 or TRBV6-3 and TRBJ1-5; 8 bases agree with TRBD1. V lost 2 bases to trimming and J lost 4 bases; unmatched junction nucleotides: 1. This CDR3 contains 14 residues. The germline CDR1 and CDR2 sequences are MNHEY and SVGEGT. The CDR3: CASSYQGANQPQHF. Written as DNA, the CDR3 is TGTGCCAGCAGTTACCAGGGGGCTAATCAGCCCCAGCATTTT.

The J gene is TRBJ2-7, the V gene TRBV7-6; the match to TRBD2 covers 8 bases. The V segment lost 1 base and the J segment 3 bases; nucleotides outside the gene matches: 2. The CDR3 is 14 residues long. The germline CDR1 and CDR2 sequences are SGHVS and FNYEAQ. CDR3 protein: CASSLVTSGYEQYF. CDR3 nucleotides: TGTGCCAGCAGCTTAGTAACTAGCGGCTACGAGCAGTACTTC.

The V call is TRBV11-2, the J call TRBJ1-4; no clear D. Trimming shortened V by 6 bases and J by 8 bases, and 25 bases separated the two germline ends. This CDR3 region has 17 residues. Germline CDR1 and CDR2: SGHAT and FQNNGV. The CDR3, as DNA: TGTGCCAGCAGAGAACGCGAGTATAAGGAGGCGTTGGAAAAACTGTTTTTT. Protein product: CASREREYKEALEKLFF.

The chain is built from TRBV7-9 and TRBJ1-2, with D hard to call. V was clipped by 7 bases and J by 3 bases, with 15 bases between them. The CDR3 runs to 14 residues. Germline-derived CDR1 and CDR2 are SEHNR and FQNEAQ (reference sequence). The CDR3, as DNA: TGTGCCAGCAACCCGGGAAGCTTTGACTATGGCTACACCTTC. Translation gives CASNPGSFDYGYTF.

This clonotype was observed many times. The chain links TRBV6-2 or TRBV6-3 to TRBJ2-7; 7 nucleotides agree with TRBD1. The germline V gene has CDR1 MNHEY and CDR2 SVGEGT. The CDR3 sequence is 14 residues long. With 11 bases clipped from V and 1 base from J, the junction kept 11 bases outside the gene matches. The CDR3 DNA follows: TGTGCCGCTGAGGGCCGGGACAGATCCTACGAGCAGTACTTC. Its translation: CAAEGRDRSYEQYF.

There are many counts of this clonotype. The rearrangement links TRBV7-9 to TRBJ2-5, with 8 bases fitting TRBD1. The CDR3 sequence is 15 residues long. Germline loops: CDR1 SEHNR, CDR2 FQNEAQ (reference sequence). Losses at the gene ends were 3 bases for V and 5 bases for J; bases not matched to a gene: 8. CDR3 coding DNA: TGTGCCAGCAGCTTGCGGACAGGGACGAAGGAGACCCAGTACTTC. It codes for CASSLRTGTKETQYF.

This chain links TRBV15 with TRBJ1-4, with D hard to call. The germline CDR1 and CDR2 sequences are LNHNV and YYDKDF (reference sequence). The CDR3 runs 14 residues. The ends were cut back, 0 bases at V and 6 bases at J, with 8 bases in the middle. For the CDR3, the DNA is TGTGCCACCAGCAGAGATTGGGCAGATGAAAAACTGTTTTTT. Protein product: CATSRDWADEKLFF.

This clonotype has at least ten counts. The V call is TRBV4-3, the J call TRBJ2-7; D remains ambiguous. In germline, CDR1 is LGHNA, CDR2 YSLEER. Trimming cost V 4 bases and J 3 bases, with 22 bases left between them. The CDR3 extends over 17 amino acids. The CDR3, as DNA: TGCGCCAGCAGCCTAGGCGTGGGCGGCTCGGCTGGCTACGAGCAGTACTTC. This gives the protein CASSLGVGGSAGYEQYF.